The next 20 T cell receptor delta chains were all read from a single sample in a study of Vδ1+ human thymocytes. Which antigens these TCRs recognize remains unknown. The template was reverse-transcribed extracted RNA. Pooled V-gene forward primers with one constant-region reverse primer generated the CDR3 amplicons by multiplex PCR. TCRdb fed the multiplex PCR reads to CATT. This sample has around 19,000 delta-chain clones, with over 7% found just once. Study-level findings and limits: Thymic TRG and TRD repertoires appeared highly polyclonal.

The source material was Vdelta1+ gamma-delta thymocytes from the thymus. The subset was: FACS-sorted CD3+ TCRalphabeta- TCRVdelta1+ TCRVdelta2- thymocytes. These receptors all come from a child under two years old who had congenital heart surgery.

This chain connects TRDV1 to TRDJ1; maybe TRDD3 (9 bases). The CDR3 is made up of 21 amino acids. In germline, CDR1 is TSWWSYY, CDR2 QGS. Trimming cost V 5 bases and J 1 base, with 32 bases left between them. CDR3 residues: CALGLHFLQLLGEATTDKLIF. DNA for the CDR3: TGTGCTCTTGGGCTACACTTCCTACAACTACTGGGGGAAGCTACCACCGATAAACTCATCTTT.

The chain has TRDV1 and TRDJ1; 11 nucleotides agree with TRDD3. No J segment appears in TCRdb, so it was assigned here by matching the sequence to germline. J lost 3 bases, V lost 4 bases, and 22 bases had no gene match. This CDR3 is built from 21 residues. CDR1 is TSWWSYY and CDR2 is QGS in the germline V gene. CDR3 loop: CALGVRPSYEYWGISSDKLIF. The CDR3 DNA is TGTGCTCTTGGGGTACGGCCTTCCTACGAGTACTGGGGGATATCTTCCGATAAACTCATCTTT.

In this sample, this clone turned up a few times. Other DNA sequences in this specimen translate into the identical CDR3. The chain couples TRDV1 to TRDJ1; 8 positions agree with TRDD3. The V gene's germline CDR1 is TSWWSYY and CDR2 QGS. The CDR3 extends over 17 amino acids. With V trimmed by 0 bases and J by 1 base, 7 bases remained unmatched. DNA of the CDR3: TGTGCTCTTGGGGAACTCTGTGGGGATACCCGCACCGATAAACTCATCTTT. Its translation: CALGELCGDTRTDKLIF.

This clone was recorded a few times. The chain is built from TRDV1 and TRDJ1, with D perhaps matching TRDD2 or TRDD3 (5 bases each). The CDR3 loop spans 19 amino acids. Trimming took 3 bases from V and 2 from J, leaving 25 bases between them. Looked up from germline, CDR1 is TSWWSYY and CDR2 is QGS. The CDR3, as DNA: TGTGCTCTTGGGGATTACGCCCCTACGCGGGGAAGGAGAACCGATAAACTCATCTTT. This translates into CALGDYAPTRGRRTDKLIF.

Only a few counts were recorded for this clone. J is TRDJ1 and V is TRDV1, with 9 bases matching TRDD3. With V trimmed by 0 bases and J by 1 base, 15 bases remained unmatched. CDR1 is TSWWSYY and CDR2 is QGS in the germline V gene. CDR3 length: 20 amino acids. This chain's CDR3 is CALGELYSETGGRFTDKLIF. CDR3 nucleotide sequence: TGTGCTCTTGGGGAACTCTATAGCGAGACTGGGGGACGGTTCACCGATAAACTCATCTTT.

The chain couples TRDV1 to TRDJ1; 8 nucleotides line up with TRDD3. The junction had 24 bases not matched to a gene; V was cut back by 3 bases and J by 0 bases. This CDR3 contains 22 residues. Per germline, CDR1 TSWWSYY and CDR2 QGS. The CDR3 nucleotides are TGTGCTCTTGGGGAGTCAGTACTCCCCTACCCTACTGGGGGTCTATACACCGATAAACTCATCTTT. The encoded protein is CALGESVLPYPTGGLYTDKLIF.

This clone appeared a few times. This chain connects TRDV1 to TRDJ1, with 11 bases that match TRDD3. The junction had 17 bases not matched to a gene; V was cut back by 2 bases and J by 3 bases. Germline CDR1 and CDR2: TSWWSYY and QGS. This CDR3 is built from 20 residues. The CDR3 is CALGECVEPTGGYLPDKLIF. In nucleotides, the CDR3 is TGTGCTCTTGGGGAATGCGTGGAACCTACTGGGGGATATCTCCCCGATAAACTCATCTTT.

This clone was picked up a small number of times. The J gene is TRDJ1, the V gene TRDV1; 9 bases line up with TRDD3. No J gene is reported in TCRdb; it was inferred here by comparing the DNA with germline. The ends lost 1 base at V and 1 base at J; junction bases unmatched: 4. CDR3 length equals 16 residues. Germline V gene sequence: CDR1 TSWWSYY, CDR2 QGS. The CDR3 region is CALGERRGILTDKLIF. CDR3 coding DNA: TGTGCTCTTGGGGAACGGCGGGGGATACTCACCGATAAACTCATCTTT.

In this sample, this clone turned up a few times. The chain joins TRDV2 to TRDJ1; 9 bases are a match to TRDD3. Trimming removed 7 bases from V and 5 bases from J; junction bases left unmatched: 22. Germline CDR1 GEAIGNYY, CDR2 EKD. The CDR3 totals 18 residues. The CDR3 DNA is TGTGCCTGCCAACACCACGGGGATACGCCGCGTAAGGGGGATAAACTCATCTTT. Translating gives CACQHHGDTPRKGDKLIF.

This clone was observed a handful of times. V is TRDV1 and J is TRDJ1; tentatively, D is TRDD2 (5 bases). The CDR3 runs to 14 residues. Per germline, CDR1 TSWWSYY and CDR2 QGS. Trimming took off 0 bases at V and 8 bases at J, with 13 bases between the two ends. The CDR3 nucleotides are TGTGCTCTTGGGGAACTAGCGCCCTACTACAAACTCATCTTT. Protein: CALGELAPYYKLIF.

Concerning this clone: Just one base apart from a much larger clone, this may be a read error. The V gene lacks a call, and TRDJ1 is the J gene. CDR3 length equals 13 residues. The CDR3 DNA follows: TGTGCAGCAAGTGGATTCGAGACCGATGAACTCATCTTT. Amino acids: CAASGFETDELIF.

This clone qualifies as medium-sized. The rearrangement uses TRDV2 and TRDJ1, with unresolved D. V gave up 0 bases and J gave up 8 bases, with 9 bases separating them. Germline values: CDR1 GEAIGNYY, CDR2 EKD. CDR3 size: 12 residues. DNA for the CDR3: TGTGCCTGTGACACCGGTTTATTAAAACTCATCTTT. The encoded protein is CACDTGLLKLIF.

There are a few counts of this clone. The V call is TRDV1, the J call TRDJ1, with 8 positions matching TRDD3. J lost 0 bases, V lost 2 bases, and 11 bases had no gene match. From germline, CDR1 is TSWWSYY and CDR2 QGS. This CDR3 has 18 amino acids. In nucleotides, the CDR3 is TGTGCTCTTGGGGAATTTGTCTTCTTACTGGGGGACACCGATAAACTCATCTTT. This sequence encodes CALGEFVFLLGDTDKLIF.

The gene calls are TRDV1 and TRDJ1; TRDD3 matches at 10 bases. TCRdb is silent on the J gene; assignment here came from matching the DNA to germline. Per the germline V gene, CDR1 is TSWWSYY and CDR2 is QGS. The CDR3 is 20 residues long. The trim removed 0 bases at V and 3 bases at J, leaving 16 bases unmatched. The chain's CDR3 is CALGELIAWGIGGYADKLIF. The CDR3 DNA reads as TGTGCTCTTGGGGAACTAATTGCCTGGGGGATAGGGGGGTACGCCGATAAACTCATCTTT.

The chain joins TRDV1 to TRDJ1, with 12 bases that match TRDD3. V lost 1 base, J lost 0 bases, and 30 bases stayed unmatched. The CDR3 totals 26 residues. Germline CDR1 reads TSWWSYY; CDR2 reads QGS. CDR3 protein: CALGEQTTPQLGLLGDTPAHTDKLIF. DNA of the CDR3: TGTGCTCTTGGGGAACAGACAACCCCGCAATTGGGCTTGCTGGGGGATACGCCGGCTCACACCGATAAACTCATCTTT.

This clone was counted only a few times. This chain uses TRDV1 with TRDJ1; 9 nucleotides align to TRDD3. The CDR3 runs 18 residues. Germline values: CDR1 TSWWSYY, CDR2 QGS. V lost 0 bases to trimming and J lost 8 bases; unmatched junction nucleotides: 16. For the CDR3, the DNA is TGTGCTCTTGGGGAACTAGATATATCTTGTACTGGGGGACTAAAACTCATCTTT. Translation: CALGELDISCTGGLKLIF.

The table lists this clone with a few counts. At one end the junction does not follow the germline gene, possibly because of a read error. This chain links TRDV1 with TRDJ1; 12 bases align to TRDD3. The CDR3 is made up of 20 amino acids. Germline values: CDR1 TSWWSYY, CDR2 QGS. The CDR3 is CALGERGFDWGIPDTDKPIF. CDR3 DNA sequence: TGTGCTCTTGGGGAAAGGGGTTTCGACTGGGGGATACCCGACACCGATAAACCCATCTTT.

This clone ranks as medium-sized. V and J are TRDV2 and TRDJ3; D is undetermined. The germline V gene encodes CDR1 GEAIGNYY and CDR2 EKD. Between the trimmed V and J ends, which lost 5 bases and 0 bases, there was a span of 4 bases. This CDR3 is 14 amino acids long. The CDR3 DNA reads TGTGCCTGTGGGAGCTCCTGGGACACCCGACAGATGTTTTTC. Amino acid sequence: CACGSSWDTRQMFF.

This clone was picked up a small number of times. The chain has TRDV1 and TRDJ1, with TRDD3 matching over 12 bases. V lost 1 base and J lost 3; bases outside the gene matches: 18. This CDR3 comprises 21 residues. Germline assignment: CDR1 TSWWSYY and CDR2 QGS. The CDR3 loop reads CALGEHPSYGWGIRAADKLIF. CDR3 coding DNA: TGTGCTCTTGGGGAACACCCATCCTACGGCTGGGGGATACGAGCGGCCGATAAACTCATCTTT.

This clone was seen only a few times. This chain connects TRDV1 to TRDJ1, with 7 nucleotides matching TRDD3. Germline-derived CDR1 and CDR2 are TSWWSYY and QGS. CDR3 length equals 19 residues. V lost 3 bases to trimming and J lost 0 bases; unmatched junction nucleotides: 16. The CDR3 protein is CALGEFGYTGDPYTDKLIF. The CDR3 nucleotides read TGTGCTCTTGGGGAGTTTGGCTATACTGGGGACCCCTACACCGATAAACTCATCTTT.